This T cell receptor beta chain stems from a study of CD8+CD57+ T cells in acquired aplastic anemia. Study findings and constraints: Controls did not differ significantly from patients in CD8+ Simpson's diversity. Between patients and controls, over 25 CD8+ CDR3 sequences were found in common.

Genomic DNA provided the template from which TCR beta VDJ and CDR3 profiles were obtained. Using its own MiXCR run on the reads, TCRdb lists one record per CDR3 protein. Among 300,000 or so distinct CDR3 sequences, about three fifths were seen once, and the ten largest hold 1.3%. The CDR3 extends over 15 amino acids. V shed 9 bases and J shed 5 bases, with 22 bases lying between them. Germline CDR1 LNHDA, CDR2 SQIVND (reference sequence). To note about this clonotype: Its target is not known.

Patients who underwent sequencing had shown CD8+CD57+ cell expansion by flow cytometry. The diagnosis in all patients was severe acquired aplastic anemia. Blood sampling was performed on the patients, and none of them had received therapy by then. This TCR derives from a human donor with aplastic anemia. The chain joins TRBV19 to TRBJ2-5, with TRBD2 as a possible D gene (6 bases). The sequenced sample consisted of sorted CD4+, CD8+, or CD8+CD57+ T cells (not recorded which) from PBMCs. CDR3 sequence: CASQPQGVAGETQYF. The CDR3 DNA reads as TGTGCCAGCCAACCACAAGGGGTGGCGGGGGAGACCCAGTACTTC.